Following are 32 T cell receptor beta chains from one sample sequenced in a study of blood T cell repertoires in COVID-19 (dated by TCRdb to 2019 to 2021). To prepare the library, the immunoSEQ multiplex PCR assay was applied. Drawn from immuneACCESS, this table holds only the in-frame rearrangements with V and J called that TCRdb kept. Clones are partly lost; checked studies trace under half to an unresolved V gene and leave the rest unexplained. The sample records under 300,000 clones, 88% of which are singletons. Roughly 2.3% of the sample goes to the ten largest clones. The sequenced material came from PBMCs or T cells enriched from blood (not recorded which). All receptors derive from a woman aged 35 to 49 with acute COVID-19.

The genes are TRBV12-3 or TRBV12-4 and TRBJ1-5; D unresolved. V lost 4 bases, J lost 10 bases, and 11 bases lay in between. The CDR3 is made up of 12 amino acids. The CDR3 here is CASSSSFYPQHF. CDR3 DNA: TGTGCCAGCAGTTCTAGCTTCTACCCCCAGCATTTT.

CDR3 amino acids: CASSLRAGAETQYF. CDR3 sequence (DNA): TGTGCCAGCAGCTTACGGGCGGGGGCGGAGACCCAGTACTTC. This sequence joins TRBV7-9 and TRBJ2-5; possible D gene TRBD2, 7 bases. The ends were cut back, 2 bases at V and 5 bases at J, with 12 bases in the middle. Per germline, CDR1 SEHNR and CDR2 FQNEAQ (reference sequence). CDR3 length: 14 amino acids.

This chain connects TRBV11-1 to TRBJ1-2, with D possibly TRBD1 on 6 matching bases. CDR1 SGHAT and CDR2 FQDESV come from the germline V gene (reference sequence). This CDR3 is 14 amino acids long. Trimming cost V 3 bases and J 2 bases, with 10 bases left between them. CDR3 protein: CASSLLDRNYGYTF. The DNA of the CDR3 is TGTGCCAGCAGCTTGCTGGACAGAAACTATGGCTACACCTTC.

The chain couples TRBV5-6 to TRBJ2-2; the match to TRBD1 covers 10 bases. The CDR3 loop spans 16 amino acids. J gave up 2 bases and V 5 bases, and 6 bases lay outside the gene matches. Germline V lookup: CDR1 SGHDT, CDR2 YYEEEE. The CDR3 DNA sequence: TGTGCCAGCAGACCCGACAGGGGGCACAACACCGGGGAGCTGTTTTTT. Protein sequence: CASRPDRGHNTGELFF.

The V and J genes are TRBV19 and TRBJ2-7; 7 bases align to TRBD1. V dropped 4 bases and J dropped 3; count of bases not matched to a gene: 3. The CDR3 loop spans 13 amino acids. Germline V CDR1 and CDR2: LNHDA, SQIVND (reference sequence). DNA of the CDR3: TGTGCCAGTAGTAGTGGGACAGACTACGAGCAGTACTTC. It yields the protein CASSSGTDYEQYF.

This clone has a single count. In the same sample, other DNA sequences code for this CDR3. The chain has TRBV6-5 and TRBJ2-7; tentatively, D is TRBD1 (5 bases). The CDR3 runs to 14 residues. V was trimmed by 0 bases and J by 2 bases, leaving 8 bases between them. The germline V gene encodes CDR1 MNHEY and CDR2 SVGAGI. CDR3 DNA: TGTGCCAGCAGTTACTCGTCAGGGACCTACGAGCAGTACTTC. It yields the protein CASSYSSGTYEQYF.

The genes are TRBV19 and TRBJ2-7; D unclear. The CDR3 is 13 amino acids. CDR1 LNHDA and CDR2 SQIVND come from the germline V gene (reference sequence). Trimming pared 9 bases from V and 0 bases from J, leaving 12 bases between. The CDR3 here is CASHRTYSYEQYV. CDR3 sequence (DNA): TGTGCCAGCCACCGCACCTACTCCTACGAGCAGTACGTC.

V and J are TRBV14 and TRBJ1-5, with 10 bases that match TRBD1. The germline CDR1 and CDR2 sequences are SGHDN and FVKESK. After removal of 1 base from V and 0 bases from J, the junction contained 12 bases not matched to a gene. There are 20 residues in the CDR3. Here the CDR3 reads CASSQASRGQGIGSNQPQHF. The CDR3 bases are TGTGCCAGCAGCCAAGCAAGTAGGGGACAGGGGATCGGTAGCAATCAGCCCCAGCATTTT.

The sample holds one count of this clone. The rearrangement joins TRBV4-3 to TRBJ2-4, with TRBD2 matching 8 bases. Trimming at V came to 0 bases and at J to 6 bases, leaving 4 bases not matched to a gene. CDR1 is LGHNA and CDR2 is YSLEER in the germline V gene. This CDR3 has 15 amino acids. CDR3 in DNA: TGCGCCAGCAGCCAAGATGAGCGGGAGAGAAACATTCAGTACTTC. It is translated as CASSQDERERNIQYF.

V is TRBV30 and J is TRBJ1-2; D is perhaps TRBD1 (6 bases). CDR1 GTSNPN and CDR2 SVGIG come from the germline V gene (reference sequence). Trimming took 3 bases from V and 3 from J, leaving 14 bases between them. The CDR3 spans 14 residues. The CDR3 DNA is TGTGCCTGGAGCGGGACACCGACTGACTATGGCTACACCTTC. This codes for CAWSGTPTDYGYTF.

A single count supports this clone. The chain couples TRBV19 to TRBJ1-4, with 8 positions matching TRBD1. Germline V gives CDR1 LNHDA, CDR2 SQIVND (reference sequence). The CDR3 totals 13 residues. V dropped 6 bases and J dropped 12; count of bases not matched to a gene: 9. CDR3 region: CASRGQAVHELFF. In DNA form, the CDR3 reads TGTGCCAGTAGGGGACAGGCTGTCCACGAACTGTTTTTT.

The chain has TRBV7-8 and TRBJ2-2; 9 bases align to TRBD2. The CDR3 is 15 residues long. Trimming at V came to 5 bases and at J to 5 bases, leaving 6 bases not matched to a gene. Germline CDR1 and CDR2: SGHVS and FQNEAQ. The chain's CDR3 is CASSPYSGGTGELFF. CDR3 coding DNA: TGTGCCAGCAGCCCGTATAGCGGGGGTACCGGGGAGCTGTTTTTT.

The rearrangement joins TRBV3-1 (or the pseudogene TRBV3-2) to TRBJ1-5; D not resolved. The CDR3 runs 16 residues. Trimming shortened V by 0 bases and J by 0 bases, and 9 bases separated the two germline ends. Per germline, CDR1 LGHDT and CDR2 YNNKEL (reference sequence). The CDR3 DNA reads TGTGCCAGCAGCCAAGATCGCGGTAGTAGCAATCAGCCCCAGCATTTT. It translates to CASSQDRGSSNQPQHF.

V and J are TRBV30 and TRBJ1-1; D is uncertain. Germline-derived CDR1 and CDR2 are GTSNPN and SVGIG (reference sequence). The CDR3 totals 12 residues. V was trimmed by 4 bases and J by 0 bases, leaving 6 bases between them. CDR3 DNA: TGTGCCTGGATGGCACTGAACACTGAAGCTTTCTTT. It is translated as CAWMALNTEAFF.

The rearrangement uses TRBV5-5 and TRBJ2-3; D is unclear. Germline-derived CDR1 and CDR2 are SGHKS and YYEKEE (reference sequence). Trimming stripped 4 bases from V and 0 bases from J, with 12 bases between. The CDR3 contains 15 residues. Here the CDR3 DNA reads TGTGCCAGCAGCCTCCTCTTCAGTAGCACAGATACGCAGTATTTT. This encodes CASSLLFSSTDTQYF.

V is TRBV13 and J is TRBJ2-5; tentatively, D is TRBD2 (5 bases). The ends were cut back, 4 bases at V and 2 bases at J, with 17 bases in the middle. The CDR3 is 16 residues long. Germline-derived CDR1 and CDR2 are PRHDT and FYEKMQ (reference sequence). In nucleotides, the CDR3 is TGTGCCAGCAGCTCAAGGTTGAGGGAGCCTCAAGAGACCCAGTACTTC. Translation gives CASSSRLREPQETQYF.

Only one count was recorded for this clone. The V call is TRBV5-5, the J call TRBJ2-7, with a possible D match to TRBD2 (5 bases). V was cut by 4 bases and J by 3 bases, with 11 bases left in between. This CDR3 region has 13 residues. In germline, CDR1 is SGHKS, CDR2 YYEKEE (reference sequence). CDR3 sequence: CASSGRDLYEQYF. Here the CDR3 DNA reads TGTGCCAGCAGCGGCCGGGATCTCTACGAGCAGTACTTC.

The rearrangement uses TRBV6-5 and TRBJ2-5, with 8 bases identical to TRBD2. Trimming at V came to 8 bases and at J to 3 bases, leaving 11 bases not matched to a gene. CDR3 size: 15 residues. Germline loops: CDR1 MNHEY, CDR2 SVGAGI. The CDR3 DNA reads as TGTGCCAGCTCGGGGATTCGGCGGGGGGAAGAGACCCAGTACTTC. Its translation: CASSGIRRGEETQYF.

The V and J genes are TRBV2 and TRBJ1-5, with D possibly being TRBD1 (6 bases). Trimming removed 1 base at V and 6 bases at J, with 10 bases between. The CDR3 is made up of 14 amino acids. The germline CDR1 and CDR2 sequences are SNHLY and FYNNEI. CDR3 region: CASSEGQGRQPQHF. The CDR3 bases are TGTGCCAGCAGTGAAGGCCAGGGGCGTCAGCCCCAGCATTTT.

V is TRBV27 and J is TRBJ1-5; D gene uncertain. Trimming pared 7 bases from V and 2 bases from J, leaving 12 bases between. The CDR3 has 14 residues. Germline V gives CDR1 MNHEY, CDR2 SMNVEV (reference sequence). CDR3 DNA sequence: TGTGCCAGCACCGCCTACCCGGGCAATCAGCCCCAGCATTTT. Its protein is CASTAYPGNQPQHF.

The chain joins TRBV12-3 or TRBV12-4 to TRBJ1-1; 7 bases are shared with TRBD1. V was clipped by 6 bases and J by 4 bases; unmatched bases: 5. The CDR3 runs to 13 residues. This CDR3 reads CASRLTGITEAFF. The CDR3 nucleotides read TGTGCCAGCAGGTTGACAGGGATCACTGAAGCTTTCTTT.

This clone was recorded only once. The rearrangement joins TRBV2 to TRBJ1-2, with 9 nucleotides matching TRBD1. From germline, CDR1 is SNHLY and CDR2 FYNNEI. V was pared by 8 bases and J by 3 bases, with 10 bases of the junction left unmatched. This CDR3 spans 15 amino acids. CDR3 sequence reads: CASGTGRVSDYGYTF. The CDR3 nucleotides are TGTGCCAGCGGGACAGGGAGGGTTTCGGACTATGGCTACACCTTC.

The table lists this clone with a count of one. The chain combines TRBV12-3 or TRBV12-4 with TRBJ1-1; no clear D gene. The germline V and J ends were trimmed by 4 bases and 6 bases, with 9 bases remaining between them. The CDR3 loop spans 12 amino acids. The CDR3 reads CASSSVFAEAFF. CDR3 nucleotides: TGTGCCAGCAGTTCCGTTTTCGCTGAAGCTTTCTTT.

A word on this clone: The junction differs from germline at one of its ends, possibly a read error. This rearrangement joins TRBV11-2 to TRBJ1-2; 9 positions match TRBD1. The CDR3 runs 14 residues. Germline CDR1 SGHAT, CDR2 FQNNGV. CDR3 sequence: CASSLEGQGGGYTF. The CDR3 DNA follows: TGTGCCAGCAGCCTAGAGGGACAGGGCGGTGGCTACACCTTC.

The genes are TRBV6-1 and TRBJ2-7; a weak D match, TRBD2 (6 bases). V was pared by 0 bases and J by 6 bases, with 9 bases between. In germline, CDR1 is MNHNS, CDR2 SASEGT. This CDR3 comprises 13 residues. The DNA of the CDR3 is TGTGCCAGCAGTGAAGCGCGGGGCACCGAGCAGTACTTC. Protein sequence: CASSEARGTEQYF.

The chain joins TRBV13 to TRBJ1-1; TRBD1 might be the D (6 bases). Per germline, CDR1 PRHDT and CDR2 FYEKMQ (reference sequence). The CDR3 has 15 residues. With 3 bases removed from V and 2 bases from J, the gap between germline ends came to 13 bases. The CDR3 region is CASSFRRDINTEAFF. DNA for the CDR3: TGTGCCAGCAGCTTCCGCCGGGACATTAACACTGAAGCTTTCTTT.

The V and J genes are TRBV2 and TRBJ1-3; D is ambiguous. This CDR3 comprises 12 residues. The germline CDR1 and CDR2 sequences are SNHLY and FYNNEI. The germline V and J ends were trimmed by 6 bases and 3 bases, with 6 bases remaining between them. This CDR3 is CASSVLGNTIYF. DNA for the CDR3: TGTGCCAGCAGCGTCCTTGGAAACACCATATATTTT.

This chain connects TRBV4-3 to TRBJ2-7; weak D call: TRBD1 (6 bases). From germline, CDR1 is LGHNA and CDR2 YSLEER. The CDR3 runs 15 residues. Deletions cut 4 bases from V and 2 bases from J, with 15 bases between. CDR3 loop: CASSRVSGDTYEQYF. The CDR3, as DNA: TGCGCCAGCAGCCGAGTTTCAGGGGATACCTACGAGCAGTACTTC.

V is TRBV13 and J is TRBJ2-1; TRBD2 aligns across 11 bases. The CDR3 covers 15 residues. The J segment lost 9 bases and the V segment lost 2 bases, leaving 6 bases of the junction unmatched. Germline V gene lookup returns CDR1 PRHDT and CDR2 FYEKMQ (reference sequence). In DNA form, the CDR3 reads TGTGCCAGCAGCTTAAGACTAGCGGGGTTGGGTGAGCAGTTCTTC. Protein sequence: CASSLRLAGLGEQFF.

J is TRBJ2-1 and V is TRBV5-4, with 8 bases that match TRBD2. Looked up from germline, CDR1 is SGHNT and CDR2 is YYREEE (reference sequence). V trimming: 7 bases; J trimming: 0 bases; junction bases outside the gene matches: 6. The CDR3 sequence is 15 residues long. The CDR3 sequence: CASGSGGPSYNEQFF. The CDR3 region has the DNA TGTGCCAGCGGATCGGGGGGGCCCTCCTACAATGAGCAGTTCTTC.

This clone was picked up one time. The J gene is TRBJ2-1, the V gene TRBV9; tentatively, D is TRBD2 (7 bases). V gave up 3 bases and J gave up 0 bases, with 13 bases separating them. CDR1 is SGDLS, CDR2 YYNGEE, per germline. The CDR3 loop spans 16 amino acids. CDR3 sequence: CASSAGGQISYNEQFF. CDR3 bases: TGTGCCAGCAGCGCCGGGGGGCAGATCTCCTACAATGAGCAGTTCTTC.

The chain combines TRBV24-1 with TRBJ2-1; D not resolved. This CDR3 comprises 13 residues. V was cut by 2 bases and J by 11 bases, with 12 bases left in between. Germline V lookup: CDR1 KGHDR, CDR2 SFDVKD. This CDR3 is CATSDSLRIKQFF. For the CDR3, the DNA is TGTGCCACCAGTGATTCTCTAAGAATAAAGCAGTTCTTC.